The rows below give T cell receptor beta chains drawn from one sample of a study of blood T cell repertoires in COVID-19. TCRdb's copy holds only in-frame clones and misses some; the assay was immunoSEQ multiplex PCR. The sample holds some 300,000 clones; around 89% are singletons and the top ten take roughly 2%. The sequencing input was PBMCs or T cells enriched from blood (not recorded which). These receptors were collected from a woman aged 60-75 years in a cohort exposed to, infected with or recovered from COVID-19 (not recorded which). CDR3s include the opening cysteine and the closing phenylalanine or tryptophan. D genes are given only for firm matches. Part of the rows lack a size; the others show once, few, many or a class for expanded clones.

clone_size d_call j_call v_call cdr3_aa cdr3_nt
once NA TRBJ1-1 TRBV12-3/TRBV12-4 CASSPGGAVAFF TGTGCCAGCAGTCCTGGGGGGGCCGTGGCTTTCTTT
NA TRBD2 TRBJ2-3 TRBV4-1 CASSQEFGLVKKGTQYF TGCGCCAGCAGCCAAGAATTTGGACTAGTTAAAAAGGGTACGCAGTATTTT
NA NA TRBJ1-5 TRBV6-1 CASSELDSYSNQPQHF TGTGCCAGCAGTGAGTTGGACAGCTATAGCAATCAGCCCCAGCATTTT
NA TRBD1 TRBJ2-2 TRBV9 CASSVDRGRPGELFF TGTGCCAGCAGCGTAGACAGGGGGCGGCCCGGGGAGCTGTTTTTT
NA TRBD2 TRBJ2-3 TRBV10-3 CAISESLAGAGSGTDTQYF TGTGCCATCAGTGAGTCACTAGCGGGAGCAGGAAGCGGCACAGATACGCAGTATTTT
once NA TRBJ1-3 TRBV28 CASTLGGSPRVNTIYF TGTGCCAGCACCCTAGGTGGCAGTCCTCGTGTGAACACCATATATTTT
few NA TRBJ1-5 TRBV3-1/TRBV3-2 CASSKGGQKNQPQHF TGTGCCAGCAGCAAGGGAGGTCAGAAAAATCAGCCCCAGCATTTT
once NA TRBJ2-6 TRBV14 CASSPASSGANVLTF TGTGCCAGCAGCCCCGCTAGCTCTGGGGCCAACGTCCTGACTTTC
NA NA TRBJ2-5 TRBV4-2 CASSHKDRDYQETQYF TGTGCCAGCAGCCACAAAGACAGGGACTACCAAGAGACCCAGTACTTC
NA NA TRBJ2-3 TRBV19 CASSPRADTQYF TGTGCCAGTAGTCCAAGAGCAGATACGCAGTATTTT
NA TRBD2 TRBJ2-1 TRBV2 CASRLAGVEEQFF TGTGCCAGCAGACTAGCGGGAGTGGAGGAGCAGTTCTTC
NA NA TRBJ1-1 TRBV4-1 CASSQGRAEAFF TGCGCCAGCAGCCAGGGGAGGGCTGAAGCTTTCTTT
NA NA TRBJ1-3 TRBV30 CAWSVGKGLPFSGNTIYF TGTGCCTGGAGTGTAGGGAAGGGACTTCCTTTTAGTGGAAACACCATATATTTT
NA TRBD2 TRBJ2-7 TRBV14 CASSRSGGSYEQYF TGTGCCAGCAGCCGCTCGGGGGGGTCCTACGAGCAGTACTTC
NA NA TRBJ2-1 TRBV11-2 CASSSIGTPSEQFF TGTGCCAGCAGCTCGATCGGGACTCCGTCGGAGCAGTTCTTC
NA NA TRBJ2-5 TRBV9 CASSVGPPGGTQYF TGTGCCAGCAGCGTAGGACCCCCCGGGGGGACCCAGTACTTC
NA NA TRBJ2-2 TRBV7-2 CASSQIAAGELFF TGTGCCAGCAGCCAAATAGCGGCCGGGGAGCTGTTTTTT
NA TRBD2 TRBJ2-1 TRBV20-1 CSASEAGGTSWHEQFF TGCAGTGCTAGTGAGGCGGGAGGGACGTCTTGGCATGAGCAGTTCTTC
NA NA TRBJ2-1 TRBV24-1 CATSDLRGTYNEQFF TGTGCCACCAGTGATTTGCGGGGGACCTACAATGAGCAGTTCTTC
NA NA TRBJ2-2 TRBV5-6 CASSLRKTSTGTGELFF TGTGCCAGCAGCCTCCGAAAGACTAGTACGGGCACCGGGGAGCTGTTTTTT
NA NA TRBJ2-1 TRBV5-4 CASSLGQRINEQFF TGTGCCAGCAGCTTGGGACAGAGAATCAATGAGCAGTTCTTC
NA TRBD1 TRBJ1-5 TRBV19 CASGDRGLNQPQHF TGTGCCAGTGGCGACAGGGGGCTCAATCAGCCCCAGCATTTT
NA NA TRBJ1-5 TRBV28 CASSWAYSNQPQHF TGTGCCAGCAGTTGGGCATATAGCAATCAGCCCCAGCATTTT
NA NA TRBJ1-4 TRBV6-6 CASSLGGATNEKLFF TGTGCCAGCAGCCTAGGCGGGGCAACTAATGAAAAACTGTTTTTT
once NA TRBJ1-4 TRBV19 CASSTRGRGATNEKLFF TGTGCCAGTAGTACTCGGGGCAGGGGAGCAACTAATGAAAAACTGTTTTTT
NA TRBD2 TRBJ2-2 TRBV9 CASSQRTSGNTGELFF TGTGCCAGCAGCCAACGGACTAGCGGGAACACCGGGGAGCTGTTTTTT
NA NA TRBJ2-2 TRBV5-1 CASSSSVSNTGELFF TGCGCCAGCAGCTCTAGCGTTTCGAACACCGGGGAGCTGTTTTTT
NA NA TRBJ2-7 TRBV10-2 CASSESRGQARYEQYF TGCGCCAGCAGTGAGTCCAGGGGACAAGCCCGCTACGAGCAGTACTTC
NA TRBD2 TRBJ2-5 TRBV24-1 CATSGGLAGRRETQYF TGTGCCACCAGTGGTGGACTAGCGGGACGTCGGGAGACCCAGTACTTC